This T cell receptor (beta chain) was found in a study of T-cell memory formation after mild COVID-19 (dated by TCRdb to the early 2020s). For the wider study: TCR sequence clusters from the two donors were found to be largely donor specific. In a couple of donors, T-cell clones that expanded and contracted after mild COVID-19 were tracked by sequencing TCRalpha and TCRbeta repertoires over time. Two young, previously healthy adult volunteers made up the cohort, one male and one female.

Overall study results and their limits: Contracting CD4+ clones were found mainly in CM and EM memory subsets, while CD8+ clones were enriched in EMRA. Some responding clones were detected in pre-infection memory, suggesting pre-existing cross-reactive memory T cells joined the SARS-CoV-2 response. Only a couple of mild cases were covered in the study, and larger cohorts including severe cases with pre-infection samples were considered necessary. Balanced CD4/CD8 phenotypes were observed for clones contracting from day 15 to 85, whereas a bias towards CD4+ was observed for a second wave of clones expanding from day 15 to 37. Whether the second-wave clones peaking on day 37 were SARS-CoV-2 specific was not confirmed.

PBMCs were isolated by Ficoll-Paque density gradient centrifugation. The reads were generated on an Illumina NovaSeq 6000. cDNA libraries for TCRalpha and TCRbeta were prepared by 5'RACE using constant-segment primers, with sample barcodes and unique molecular identifiers added. RNA was extracted from every sample with Trizol reagent. The libraries were amplified in two PCR steps, and the second step added a second sample barcode and Illumina TruSeq adapters. Sequencing of libraries was performed on an Illumina NovaSeq with 2 x 150 bp paired-end reads. The authors processed their data as follows. Demultiplexing of reads and collapsing into UMI-guided consensus sequences were performed with migec v1.2.7. Using mixcr v2.1.11, the UMI consensuses were aligned to TRA and TRB V and J templates and assembled into clonotypes. A clonotype was counted as expanded or contracted only if both edgeR and NoisET called the change significant, with noise models trained on biological replicates. For edgeR calls, a false discovery rate-adjusted p below 0.01 and a log2 fold-change threshold of 1 were applied. As an exploratory analysis of dynamics, max-normalized trajectories of the 1000 most abundant clonotypes were examined with PCA combined with hierarchical clustering. Each responding clone was given a CD4 or CD8 phenotype based on the CD4+ and CD8+ repertoires, which had been sequenced separately. Through fastp at Q25 and MiXCR, TCRdb rebuilt clones from the public reads, retaining in-frame beta chains. Each entry merges the rows of one CDR3 protein and shows their most common DNA and genes. These V and J calls rely on TCRdb rather than the paper's analysis. The sample table shows 90,000 to 120,000 distinct CDR3 sequences, and 18% are seen once. The ten largest clones take up 5% to 7% of the sample.

In its sample, this clonotype was seen a few times. Its antigen remains unidentified. It has no much larger one-base neighbor in the sample; base qualities were not kept. The CDR3 starts with the cysteine, ends with the phenylalanine, and has 17 residues. The read is trimmed to its CDR3 DNA, 51 bases read in frame from base 1. In the germline V gene, CDR1 corresponds to MNHEY and CDR2 to SVGEGT. Cut back by 0 bases and 6 bases, the V and J ends lie 20 bases apart. The sequence derives from a man in his late teens or twenties who had mild COVID-19 (a few samples of this study predate the infection). The sample titles of this study are shuffled in the database, so cell type and time point are left out; the donor was told from shared clones. The rearrangement combines TRBV6-2 or TRBV6-3 with TRBJ2-5, and the D gene may be TRBD1, 6 bases matching. Sequencing was performed on PBMCs or a T cell subset sorted from them (not recorded which). The CDR3 amino acid sequence is: CASSYSTSRGAGQTQYF. The DNA sequence reads TGTGCCAGCAGTTACTCGACGTCCAGGGGAGCAGGGCAGACCCAGTACTTC.